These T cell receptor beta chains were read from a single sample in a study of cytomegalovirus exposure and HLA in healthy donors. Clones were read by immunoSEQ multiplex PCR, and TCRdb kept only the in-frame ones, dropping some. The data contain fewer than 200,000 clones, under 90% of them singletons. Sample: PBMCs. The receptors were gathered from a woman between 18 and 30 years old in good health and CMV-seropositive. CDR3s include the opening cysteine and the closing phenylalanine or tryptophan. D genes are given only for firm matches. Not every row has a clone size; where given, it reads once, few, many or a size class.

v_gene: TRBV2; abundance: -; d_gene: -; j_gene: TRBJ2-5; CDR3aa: CASSEENGNIGKTQYF; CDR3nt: TGTGCCAGCAGTGAGGAGAACGGGAATATCGGAAAGACCCAGTACTTC
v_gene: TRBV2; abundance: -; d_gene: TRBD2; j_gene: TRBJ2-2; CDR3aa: CASSDLAGTGELFF; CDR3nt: TGTGCCAGCAGTGACCTAGCGGGCACCGGGGAGCTGTTTTTT
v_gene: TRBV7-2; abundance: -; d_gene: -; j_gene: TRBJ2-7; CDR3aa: CASSILFDEQYF; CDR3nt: TGTGCCAGCAGCATCCTGTTCGACGAGCAGTACTTC
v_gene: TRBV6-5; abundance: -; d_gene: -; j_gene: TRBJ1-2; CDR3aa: CASSYSRQGGGYTF; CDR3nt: TGTGCCAGCAGTTACTCTCGGCAGGGCGGTGGCTACACCTTC
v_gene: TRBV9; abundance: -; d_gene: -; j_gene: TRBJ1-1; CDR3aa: CASSAGVGGVEAFF; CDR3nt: TGTGCCAGCAGCGCCGGGGTGGGAGGGGTTGAAGCTTTCTTT
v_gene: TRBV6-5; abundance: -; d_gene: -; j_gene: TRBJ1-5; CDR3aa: CASSYDGGSNQPQHF; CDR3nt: TGTGCCAGCAGTTACGATGGAGGGAGCAATCAGCCCCAGCATTTT
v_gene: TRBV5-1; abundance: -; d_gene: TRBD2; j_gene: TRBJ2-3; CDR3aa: CASSLGEWTSGRLPTDTQYF; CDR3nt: TGCGCCAGCAGCTTGGGGGAGTGGACTAGCGGGAGGCTACCCACAGATACGCAGTATTTT
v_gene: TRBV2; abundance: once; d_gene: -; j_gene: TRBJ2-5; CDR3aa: CASSEYEDQYF; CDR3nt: TGTGCCAGCAGTGAATATGAGGACCAGTACTTC
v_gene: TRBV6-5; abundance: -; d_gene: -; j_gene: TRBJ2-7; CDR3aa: CASSYQGKQYF; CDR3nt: TGTGCCAGCAGTTACCAGGGCAAGCAGTACTTC
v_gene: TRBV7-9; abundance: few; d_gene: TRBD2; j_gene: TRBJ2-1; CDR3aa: CASSPSGGTGNEQFF; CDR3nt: TGTGCCAGCAGCCCATCGGGGGGGACGGGCAATGAGCAGTTCTTC
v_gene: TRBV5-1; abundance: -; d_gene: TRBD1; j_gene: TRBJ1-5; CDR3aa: CASSPGTGRHSNQPQHF; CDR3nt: TGCGCCAGCAGCCCCGGGACAGGGAGGCATAGCAATCAGCCCCAGCATTTT
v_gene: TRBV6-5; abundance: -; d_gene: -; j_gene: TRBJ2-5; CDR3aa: CASSYASGGRETQYF; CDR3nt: TGTGCCAGCAGTTACGCTTCGGGGGGCAGGGAGACCCAGTACTTC
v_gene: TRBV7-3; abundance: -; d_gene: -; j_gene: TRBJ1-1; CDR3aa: CASSLVGAGNTEAFF; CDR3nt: TGTGCCAGCAGCTTAGTAGGGGCTGGGAACACTGAAGCTTTCTTT
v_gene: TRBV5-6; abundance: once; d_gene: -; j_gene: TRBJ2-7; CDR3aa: CASSMGSFTYGEQYF; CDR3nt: TGTGCCAGCAGCATGGGGAGTTTTACATACGGCGAGCAGTACTTC
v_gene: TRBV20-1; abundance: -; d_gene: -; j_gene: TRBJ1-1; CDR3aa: CGRQENTEAFF; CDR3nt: TGCGGGAGACAGGAGAACACTGAAGCTTTCTTT
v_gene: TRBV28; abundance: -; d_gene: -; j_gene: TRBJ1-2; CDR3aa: CASSTPTRSSYGYTF; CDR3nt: TGTGCCAGCAGTACTCCAACCAGGTCCTCTTATGGCTACACCTTC
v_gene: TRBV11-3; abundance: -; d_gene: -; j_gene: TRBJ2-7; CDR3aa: CASSSPSTASYEQYF; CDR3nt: TGTGCCAGCAGCTCCCCTTCGACAGCCTCCTACGAGCAGTACTTC
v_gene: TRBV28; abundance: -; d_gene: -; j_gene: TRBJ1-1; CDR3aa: CASSSGGARGEAFF; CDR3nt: TGTGCCAGCAGTTCCGGTGGGGCGCGGGGAGAAGCTTTCTTT
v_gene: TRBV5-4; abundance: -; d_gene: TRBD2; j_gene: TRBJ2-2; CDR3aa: CASSLRTSGNTGELFF; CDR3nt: TGTGCCAGCAGCTTACGGACTAGCGGGAACACCGGGGAGCTGTTTTTT
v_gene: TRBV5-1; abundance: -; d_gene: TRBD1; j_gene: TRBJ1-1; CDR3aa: CASSLDPGQGFTEAFF; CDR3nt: TGCGCCAGCAGCTTGGACCCGGGACAGGGGTTCACTGAAGCTTTCTTT
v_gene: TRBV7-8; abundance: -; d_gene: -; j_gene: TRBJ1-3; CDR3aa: CASSERHSGNTIYF; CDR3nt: TGTGCCAGCAGTGAGAGGCACTCTGGAAACACCATATATTTT
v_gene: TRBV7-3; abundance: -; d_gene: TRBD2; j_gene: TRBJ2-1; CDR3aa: CASIAGGTGEQFF; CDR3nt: TGTGCCAGCATAGCGGGAGGGACCGGGGAGCAGTTCTTC
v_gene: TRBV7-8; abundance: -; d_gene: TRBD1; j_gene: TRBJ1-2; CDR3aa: CASRPTGTGGFGYTF; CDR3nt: TGTGCCAGCAGACCAACCGGGACAGGGGGATTTGGCTACACCTTC
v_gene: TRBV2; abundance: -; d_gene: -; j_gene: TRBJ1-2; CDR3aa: CASSHTGSNYGYTF; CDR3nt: TGTGCCAGCAGTCACACAGGGTCTAACTATGGCTACACCTTC
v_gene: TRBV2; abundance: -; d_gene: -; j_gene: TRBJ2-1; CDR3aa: CASDPVGERGGYNEQFF; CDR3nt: TGTGCCAGCGACCCGGTGGGGGAGAGGGGGGGATACAATGAGCAGTTCTTC
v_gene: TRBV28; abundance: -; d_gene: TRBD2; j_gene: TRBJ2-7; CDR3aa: CASSWTSGGISYEQYF; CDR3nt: TGTGCCAGCAGCTGGACTAGCGGGGGAATTTCCTACGAGCAGTACTTC